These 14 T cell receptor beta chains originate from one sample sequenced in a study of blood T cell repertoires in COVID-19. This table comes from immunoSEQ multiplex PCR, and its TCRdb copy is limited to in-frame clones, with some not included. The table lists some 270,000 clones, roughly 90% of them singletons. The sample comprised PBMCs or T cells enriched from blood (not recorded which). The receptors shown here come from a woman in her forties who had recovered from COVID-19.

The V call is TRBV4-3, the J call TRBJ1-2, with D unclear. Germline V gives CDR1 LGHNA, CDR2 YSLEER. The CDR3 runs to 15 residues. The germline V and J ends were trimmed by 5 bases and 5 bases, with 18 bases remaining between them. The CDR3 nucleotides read TGCGCCAGCAGCATCGGCACCCAGAGGATTTATGGCTACACCTTC. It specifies CASSIGTQRIYGYTF.

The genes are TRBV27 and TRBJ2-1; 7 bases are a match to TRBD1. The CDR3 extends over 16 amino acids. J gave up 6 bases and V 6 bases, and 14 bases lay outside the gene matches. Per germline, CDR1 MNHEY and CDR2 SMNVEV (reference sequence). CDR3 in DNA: TGTGCCAGCAGCCCGCCCGACAGGGTCCCACGCAATGAGCAGTTCTTC. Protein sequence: CASSPPDRVPRNEQFF.

The CDR3, as DNA: TGTGCCAGCAGGGCCGACAGGAGTTCCTACGAGCAGTACTTC. It encodes CASRADRSSYEQYF. V usage is TRBV6-5 and J usage is TRBJ2-7; possible D gene TRBD1, 6 bases. Per the germline V gene, CDR1 is MNHEY and CDR2 is SVGAGI. Trimming pared 6 bases from V and 1 base from J, leaving 13 bases between. The CDR3 contains 14 residues.

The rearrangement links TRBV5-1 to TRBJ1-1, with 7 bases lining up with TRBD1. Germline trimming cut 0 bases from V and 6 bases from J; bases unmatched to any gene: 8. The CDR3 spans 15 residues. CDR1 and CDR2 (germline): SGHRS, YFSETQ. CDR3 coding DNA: TGCGCCAGCAGCTTGGTGACAGGGATAACCTCTGAAGCTTTCTTT. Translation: CASSLVTGITSEAFF.

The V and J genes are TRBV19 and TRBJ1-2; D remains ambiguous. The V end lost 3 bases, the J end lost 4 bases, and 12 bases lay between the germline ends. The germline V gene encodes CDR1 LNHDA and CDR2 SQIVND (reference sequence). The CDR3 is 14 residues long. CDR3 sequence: CASSIPGRTYGYTF. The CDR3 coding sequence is TGTGCCAGTAGTATCCCCGGGAGGACCTATGGCTACACCTTC.

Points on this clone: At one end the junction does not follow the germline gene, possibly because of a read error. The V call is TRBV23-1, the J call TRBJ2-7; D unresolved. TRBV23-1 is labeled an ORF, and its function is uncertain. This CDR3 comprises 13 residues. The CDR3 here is CASSHPRGYGQYF. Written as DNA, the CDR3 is TGCGCCAGCAGTCACCCGAGAGGATACGGGCAGTACTTC.

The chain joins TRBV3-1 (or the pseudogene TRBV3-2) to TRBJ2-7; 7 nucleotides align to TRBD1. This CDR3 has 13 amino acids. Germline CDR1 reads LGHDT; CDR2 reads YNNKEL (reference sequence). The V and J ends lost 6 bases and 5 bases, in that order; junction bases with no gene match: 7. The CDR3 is CASRRGLTDEQYF. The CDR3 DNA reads TGTGCCAGCAGGAGGGGGCTGACCGACGAGCAGTACTTC.

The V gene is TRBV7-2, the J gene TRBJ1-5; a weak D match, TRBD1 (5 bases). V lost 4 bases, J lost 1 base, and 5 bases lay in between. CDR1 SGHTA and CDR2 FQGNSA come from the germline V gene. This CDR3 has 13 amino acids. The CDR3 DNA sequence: TGTGCCAGCAGCTCAGGGAGCAATCAGCCCCAGCATTTT. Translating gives CASSSGSNQPQHF.

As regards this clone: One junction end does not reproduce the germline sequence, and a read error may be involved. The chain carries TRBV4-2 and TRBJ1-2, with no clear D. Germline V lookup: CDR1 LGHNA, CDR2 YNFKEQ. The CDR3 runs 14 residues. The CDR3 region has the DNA TGTGCCAGCACCCAAACAGAAAGAAACTATGGCTACACCTTC. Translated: CASTQTERNYGYTF.

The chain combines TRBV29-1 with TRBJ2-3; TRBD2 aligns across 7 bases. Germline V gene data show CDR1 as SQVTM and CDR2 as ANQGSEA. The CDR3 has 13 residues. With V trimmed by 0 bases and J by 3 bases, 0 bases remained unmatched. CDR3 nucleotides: TGCAGCGTTGAAGAGGGGGGGACAGATACGCAGTATTTT. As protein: CSVEEGGTDTQYF.

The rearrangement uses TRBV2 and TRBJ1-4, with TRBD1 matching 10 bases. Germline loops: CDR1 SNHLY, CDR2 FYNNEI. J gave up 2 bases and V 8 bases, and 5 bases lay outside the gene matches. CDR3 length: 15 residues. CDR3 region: CASSVTGGTNEKLFF. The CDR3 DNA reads TGTGCCAGCTCCGTGACAGGGGGCACTAATGAAAAACTGTTTTTT.

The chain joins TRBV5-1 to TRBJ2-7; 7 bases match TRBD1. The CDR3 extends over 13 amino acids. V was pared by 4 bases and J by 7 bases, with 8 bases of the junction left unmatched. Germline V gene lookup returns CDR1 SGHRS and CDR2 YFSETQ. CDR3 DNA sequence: TGCGCCAGCAGCCTGGGACAGAAAGTGGAGCAGTACTTC. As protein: CASSLGQKVEQYF.

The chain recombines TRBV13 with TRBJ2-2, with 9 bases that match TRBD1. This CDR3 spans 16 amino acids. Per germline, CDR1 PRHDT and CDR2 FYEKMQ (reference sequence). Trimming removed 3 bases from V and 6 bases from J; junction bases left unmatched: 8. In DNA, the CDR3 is TGTGCCAGCAGCTTTCGACCGGACAGGGGAGCCGGGGAGCTGTTTTTT. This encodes CASSFRPDRGAGELFF.

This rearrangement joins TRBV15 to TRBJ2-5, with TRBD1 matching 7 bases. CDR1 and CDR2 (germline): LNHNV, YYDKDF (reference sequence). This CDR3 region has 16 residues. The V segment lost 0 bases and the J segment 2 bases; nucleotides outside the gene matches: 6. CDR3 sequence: CATSRDLQTGQETQYF. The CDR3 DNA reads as TGTGCCACCAGCAGAGATCTACAGACAGGGCAAGAGACCCAGTACTTC.